These 17 T cell receptor beta chains were sequenced from one sample in a study of OX40 agonist ivuxolimab in advanced cancers. Sequencing was performed with immunoSEQ multiplex PCR; in TCRdb, only in-frame clones are kept and a portion is missing. The repertoire includes fewer than 65,000 clones, about 87% of them detected once, and 5% to 5.5% sits in the top ten. This specimen was CD4+ or CD8+ T cells sorted from blood, taken in a trial of the OX40 agonist ivuxolimab. The source of these receptors is an adult with an advanced solid tumor such as melanoma, head and neck, liver or kidney cancer.

This chain connects TRBV4-2 to TRBJ2-5; 9 bases match TRBD1. The CDR3 extends over 14 amino acids. Germline loops: CDR1 LGHNA, CDR2 YNFKEQ. V trimming: 1 base; J trimming: 4 bases; junction bases outside the gene matches: 1. CDR3 DNA sequence: TGTGCCAGCAGCCAAGGGACAGGGGCAGAGACCCAGTACTTC. As protein: CASSQGTGAETQYF.

The chain has TRBV11-3 and TRBJ2-5, with 8 bases aligning to TRBD2. CDR1 and CDR2 from the germline V gene are SGHNT and YENEEA. The ends lost 2 bases at V and 1 base at J; junction bases unmatched: 6. The CDR3 length is 16 residues. The CDR3 here is CASSLLFGRAQETQYF. The CDR3 bases are TGTGCCAGCAGCTTATTGTTCGGGAGGGCCCAAGAGACCCAGTACTTC.

V usage is TRBV2 and J usage is TRBJ2-1, with 7 bases that match TRBD2. Germline V CDR1 and CDR2: SNHLY, FYNNEI. CDR3 size: 16 residues. With 4 bases clipped from V and 0 bases from J, the junction kept 6 bases outside the gene matches. CDR3 sequence reads: CASSGLRGSSYNEQFF. The CDR3 nucleotides are TGTGCCAGCAGTGGTTTGCGGGGGAGCTCCTACAATGAGCAGTTCTTC. Filled out from reference TRBV2 and TRBJ2-1, the complete variable domain reads EPEVTQTPSHQVTQMGQEVILRCVPISNHLYFYWYRQILGQKVEFLVSFYNNEISEKSEIFDDQFSVERPDGSNFTLKIRSTKLEDSAMYFCASSGLRGSSYNEQFFGPGTRLTVL.

This clone is a singleton in its sample. This sequence joins TRBV19 and TRBJ2-5; D might be TRBD1 (5 bases). The V gene's germline CDR1 is LNHDA and CDR2 SQIVND (reference sequence). V shed 5 bases and J shed 5 bases, with 9 bases lying between them. This CDR3 is built from 12 residues. The CDR3, as DNA: TGTGCCAGTAGTTCATCAGGGGAGACCCAGTACTTC. It codes for CASSSSGETQYF.

In the case of this clone: Compared with germline, one end of the junction differs, possibly owing to a read error. V gene TRBV28 combines with J gene TRBJ1-2, with 9 bases aligning to TRBD1. The length of the CDR3 is 14 residues. Germline assignment: CDR1 MDHEN and CDR2 SYDVKM. The CDR3, as DNA: TGTGCCAGCAGCTACAGGGGGCGAGAAGGAGGCTACATCTTC. Protein: CASSYRGREGGYIF.

The V gene is TRBV9, the J gene TRBJ2-1, with 8 bases that match TRBD2. This CDR3 region has 17 residues. Trimming took 4 bases from V and 0 from J; bases not matched to a gene: 9. Germline V gene lookup returns CDR1 SGDLS and CDR2 YYNGEE. The CDR3, as DNA: TGTGCCAGCAGCCCCGATAGCGGGGCCCGCTCCTACAATGAGCAGTTCTTC. Protein sequence: CASSPDSGARSYNEQFF. Variable domain in full (rest from reference TRBV9 and TRBJ2-1): DSGVTQTPKHLITATGQRVTLRCSPRSGDLSVYWYQQSLDQGLQFLIQYYNGEERAKGNILERFSAQQFPDLHSELNLSSLELGDSALYFCASSPDSGARSYNEQFFGPGTRLTVL.

This chain connects TRBV4-3 to TRBJ2-3; TRBD2 aligns across 9 bases. Germline V gene sequence: CDR1 LGHNA, CDR2 YSLEER. Losses at the gene ends were 2 bases for V and 6 bases for J; bases not matched to a gene: 12. The CDR3 loop spans 17 amino acids. The CDR3 nucleotides are TGCGCCAGCAGCCAACAAAGGGTCGGACTAGCGATGGATACGCAGTATTTT. This sequence encodes CASSQQRVGLAMDTQYF.

This clone showed up just once. V gene TRBV7-2 combines with J gene TRBJ2-7; no clear D. CDR1 is SGHTA and CDR2 is FQGNSA in the germline V gene. V lost 1 base and J lost 6, with 10 bases in between. The CDR3 extends over 13 amino acids. The CDR3: CASSLVPAPEQYF. CDR3 nucleotides: TGTGCCAGCAGCTTAGTCCCAGCCCCCGAGCAGTACTTC.

The rearrangement links TRBV6-5 to TRBJ2-7, with 7 bases aligning to TRBD1. The CDR3 extends over 14 amino acids. Germline-derived CDR1 and CDR2 are MNHEY and SVGAGI. With V trimmed by 7 bases and J by 2 bases, 8 bases remained unmatched. The CDR3 loop reads CASKVKGAAYEQYF. DNA for the CDR3: TGTGCCAGCAAAGTGAAGGGGGCGGCCTACGAGCAGTACTTC.

This rearrangement joins TRBV5-5 to TRBJ1-2; unclear D gene. Deletions cut 0 bases from V and 6 bases from J, with 6 bases between. Germline V lookup: CDR1 SGHKS, CDR2 YYEKEE (reference sequence). The length of the CDR3 is 12 residues. The CDR3 spells CASSLAGNGYTF. The CDR3 nucleotides read TGTGCCAGCAGCTTGGCGGGGAATGGCTACACCTTC.

CDR3 sequence reads: CASYAAGANTEAFF. The CDR3 nucleotides read TGTGCCAGCTACGCCGCAGGGGCGAACACTGAAGCTTTCTTT. This chain connects TRBV7-9 to TRBJ1-1; a possible D gene is TRBD1 (6 bases). The CDR3 length is 14 residues. The germline V gene has CDR1 SEHNR and CDR2 FQNEAQ (reference sequence). V was cut by 8 bases and J by 1 base, with 14 bases left in between. Based on the CDR3 plus reference TRBV7-9 and TRBJ1-1, the full variable domain is DTGVSQNPRHKITKRGQNVTFRCDPISEHNRLYWYRQTLGQGPEFLTYFQNEAQLEKSRLLSDRFSAERPKGSFSTLEIQRTEQGDSAMYLCASYAAGANTEAFFGQGTRLTVV.

This clone was detected only once. V gene TRBV7-3 combines with J gene TRBJ1-1; TRBD1 is a possible D gene (5 bases). Germline V gene data show CDR1 as SGHTA and CDR2 as FQGTGA. The CDR3 runs to 13 residues. Trimming removed 7 bases at V and 8 bases at J, with 17 bases between. CDR3 residues: CASILTQGLEAFF. The CDR3 region has the DNA TGTGCCAGCATCCTTACTCAGGGCTTAGAAGCTTTCTTT.

The chain links TRBV9 to TRBJ2-5; TRBD2 matches at 8 bases. Germline values: CDR1 SGDLS, CDR2 YYNGEE. The CDR3 extends over 13 amino acids. Germline trimming cut 3 bases from V and 3 bases from J; bases unmatched to any gene: 1. The DNA of the CDR3 is TGTGCCAGCAGCGGTAGCGGGAAAGAGACCCAGTACTTC. Its protein is CASSGSGKETQYF.

The genes are TRBV7-9 and TRBJ1-1; D remains unclear. Germline assignment: CDR1 SEHNR and CDR2 FQNEAQ (reference sequence). This CDR3 has 15 amino acids. Trimming took off 1 base at V and 6 bases at J, with 15 bases between the two ends. CDR3 loop: CASSLVRTYGPEAFF. Here the CDR3 DNA reads TGTGCCAGCAGCTTAGTACGGACCTACGGACCTGAAGCTTTCTTT.

This chain links TRBV28 with TRBJ1-1; TRBD1 might be the D (5 bases). The germline CDR1 and CDR2 sequences are MDHEN and SYDVKM. This CDR3 is built from 15 residues. Trimming stripped 5 bases from V and 0 bases from J, with 13 bases between. The CDR3 sequence: CASSETGGLNTEAFF. DNA for the CDR3: TGTGCCAGCAGTGAAACTGGGGGATTGAACACTGAAGCTTTCTTT.

This sequence joins TRBV7-2 and TRBJ2-5; D not certain. The V gene's germline CDR1 is SGHTA and CDR2 FQGNSA. V lost 0 bases and J lost 4, with 6 bases in between. This CDR3 region has 13 residues. The CDR3: CASSLAWGETQYF. Here the CDR3 DNA reads TGTGCCAGCAGCTTAGCCTGGGGAGAGACCCAGTACTTC. Full variable domain (outside the CDR3, taken from reference TRBV7-2 and TRBJ2-5): GAGVSQSPSNKVTEKGKDVELRCDPISGHTALYWYRQSLGQGLEFLIYFQGNSAPDKSGLPSDRFSAERTGGSVSTLTIQRTQQEDSAVYLCASSLAWGETQYFGPGTRLLVL.

The chain uses TRBV5-1 and TRBJ1-1; 8 nucleotides align to TRBD1. Unmatched junction bases numbered 6, after V lost 3 bases and J lost 5 bases. The CDR3 loop spans 14 amino acids. Germline V lookup: CDR1 SGHRS, CDR2 YFSETQ. The CDR3 region is CASSSQGAGTEAFF. CDR3 in DNA: TGCGCCAGCAGCTCCCAGGGGGCTGGGACTGAAGCTTTCTTT.